The clone carrying this T cell receptor beta chain was detected many times. Antigen unknown. The data belong to a study of human T cells and chemical hapten exposure. As for the study in general: Among samples, TCR yields varied mainly because of small differences in pooled library volume. Regarding the study as a whole: Alopecia affected the donors, so their immune response may differ from healthy people's.

Regarding time point: patch test 1, 2 weeks after DPC sensitization. The treatment was: therapeutic diphenylcyclopropenone sensitization with weekly scalp DPC. Suited to DPC and affected by alopecia, the donors ranged from 18 to 70 years old. Unfractionated whole blood was the source of the extracted total RNA. TCRdb passed the RACE reads through MiXCR, listing each CDR3 protein once. The sample lists around 380,000 distinct CDR3 sequences; more than 4.5% were seen once. Germline V CDR1 and CDR2: SNHLY, FYNNEI. This CDR3 spans 10 amino acids. The germline V and J ends were trimmed by 7 bases and 6 bases, with 6 bases remaining between them.

The sequencing used whole blood, collected in connection with sensitization to the hapten diphenylcyclopropenone (DPC). The receptor's source is a woman aged 45 to 65 with alopecia areata. Some clones in this sample may be carry-over from other donors' samples. The chain couples TRBV2 to TRBJ1-1, with no clear D. The CDR3 spells CASKDPEAFF. The CDR3 DNA is TGTGCCAGCAAAGATCCTGAAGCTTTCTTT.